Listed below are T cell receptor beta chains from one sample, sequenced in a study of OX40 agonist ivuxolimab in advanced cancers. Method: immunoSEQ multiplex PCR; TCRdb's copy keeps in-frame clones and lacks some. Of some 90,000 clones in the sample, under 95% were seen once. Sequenced here: CD4+ or CD8+ T cells sorted from blood, sampled in a trial of the OX40 agonist ivuxolimab. These receptors were taken from an adult with an advanced solid tumor such as melanoma, head and neck, liver or kidney cancer. Each CDR3 is given with its conserved first and last residue. The D gene is left open where the match is weak. Size is omitted from some rows. Given values are once, few, many or a class for expanded clones.

CDR3 length: 17
J gene: TRBJ2-7
clone size: NA
D gene: TRBD1
V gene: TRBV5-3
CDR3 DNA: TGTGCCAGAAGCTCCTCGGGGACAGGGGATGACTCCTACGAGCAGTACTTC
CDR3 protein: CARSSSGTGDDSYEQYF

CDR3 length: 16
J gene: TRBJ2-3
clone size: NA
D gene: TRBD1
V gene: TRBV5-6
CDR3 DNA: TGTGCCAGCAGCTTCCGGGACAGAATCTACACAGATACGCAGTATTTT
CDR3 protein: CASSFRDRIYTDTQYF

CDR3 length: 17
J gene: TRBJ2-1
clone size: few
D gene: TRBD2
V gene: TRBV27
CDR3 DNA: TGTGCCAGCAGTGGACTTAGCGGGAGAAGCTCCTACAATGAGCAGTTCTTC
CDR3 protein: CASSGLSGRSSYNEQFF

CDR3 length: 20
J gene: TRBJ2-1
clone size: NA
D gene: TRBD2
V gene: TRBV7-3
CDR3 DNA: TGTGCCAGCCCCACGGGGCCGGGACTAGCGGGGAGGAGCTCCTACAATGAGCAGTTCTTC
CDR3 protein: CASPTGPGLAGRSSYNEQFF

CDR3 length: 13
J gene: TRBJ1-5
clone size: NA
D gene: NA
V gene: TRBV28
CDR3 DNA: TGTGCCAGCAGCCGGAGAAGCAATCAGCCCCAGCATTTT
CDR3 protein: CASSRRSNQPQHF

CDR3 length: 15
J gene: TRBJ2-1
clone size: NA
D gene: NA
V gene: TRBV10-3
CDR3 DNA: TGTGCCATCAGTCTATCGGGGGAGACTGACAATGAGCAGTTCTTC
CDR3 protein: CAISLSGETDNEQFF

CDR3 length: 14
J gene: TRBJ1-6
clone size: once
D gene: NA
V gene: TRBV9
CDR3 DNA: TGTGCCAGCAGCGTAGAACAACAGAATTCACCCCTCCACTTT
CDR3 protein: CASSVEQQNSPLHF

CDR3 length: 16
J gene: TRBJ1-1
clone size: NA
D gene: TRBD1
V gene: TRBV29-1
CDR3 DNA: TGCAGCGTTGGACAAGGACAGGGACAATCGAACACTGAAGCTTTCTTT
CDR3 protein: CSVGQGQGQSNTEAFF

CDR3 length: 16
J gene: TRBJ1-5
clone size: NA
D gene: NA
V gene: TRBV19
CDR3 DNA: TGTGCCAGTACCACCAAGAAAGGGGCCGTGAATCAGCCCCAGCATTTT
CDR3 protein: CASTTKKGAVNQPQHF

CDR3 length: 14
J gene: TRBJ1-2
clone size: NA
D gene: NA
V gene: TRBV18
CDR3 DNA: TGTGCCAGCTCACCAGCCGGGGCAAACTATGGCTACACCTTC
CDR3 protein: CASSPAGANYGYTF

CDR3 length: 15
J gene: TRBJ2-1
clone size: NA
D gene: TRBD2
V gene: TRBV5-1
CDR3 DNA: TGCGCCAGCAGCTTGGGTCTAGCGGCTTACAATGAGCAGTTCTTC
CDR3 protein: CASSLGLAAYNEQFF

CDR3 length: 15
J gene: TRBJ1-1
clone size: NA
D gene: NA
V gene: TRBV11-2
CDR3 DNA: TGTGCCAGCAGCTTAGTACAGGGTATGAACACTGAAGCTTTCTTT
CDR3 protein: CASSLVQGMNTEAFF

CDR3 length: 18
J gene: TRBJ2-5
clone size: once
D gene: TRBD1
V gene: TRBV18
CDR3 DNA: TGTGCCAGCTCACCACGAATTTTTGGGACAGGGGGCAAGGAGACCCAGTACTTC
CDR3 protein: CASSPRIFGTGGKETQYF

CDR3 length: 15
J gene: TRBJ2-3
clone size: NA
D gene: NA
V gene: TRBV11-3
CDR3 DNA: TGTGCCAGCAGCTTTGCAGGGGAGGGGACAGATACGCAGTATTTT
CDR3 protein: CASSFAGEGTDTQYF

CDR3 length: 13
J gene: TRBJ1-2
clone size: NA
D gene: NA
V gene: TRBV19
CDR3 DNA: TGTGCCAGTAGTATACGGGCCCAGAATGGCTACACCTTC
CDR3 protein: CASSIRAQNGYTF

CDR3 length: 14
J gene: TRBJ2-3
clone size: NA
D gene: NA
V gene: TRBV7-9
CDR3 DNA: TGTGCCAGCCAGGGGGGGGTAGGCACAGATACGCAGTATTTT
CDR3 protein: CASQGGVGTDTQYF

CDR3 length: 14
J gene: TRBJ2-7
clone size: once
D gene: NA
V gene: TRBV5-1
CDR3 DNA: TGCGCCAGCAGCAAGGCGGGGATCCTTCGTGGGCAGTACTTC
CDR3 protein: CASSKAGILRGQYF

CDR3 length: 15
J gene: TRBJ2-7
clone size: NA
D gene: NA
V gene: TRBV5-1
CDR3 DNA: TGCGCCAGCAGCTTGGGTGCGGCACCTTCCTACGAGCAGTACTTC
CDR3 protein: CASSLGAAPSYEQYF

CDR3 length: 13
J gene: TRBJ2-7
clone size: NA
D gene: TRBD2
V gene: TRBV10-2
CDR3 DNA: TGCGCCAGCAAGCAGCGGGAGTCGGGCGAGCAGTACTTC
CDR3 protein: CASKQRESGEQYF

CDR3 length: 14
J gene: TRBJ1-2
clone size: NA
D gene: NA
V gene: TRBV4-2
CDR3 DNA: TGTGCCAGCAGCCAACTAGTCGAGAACTATGGCTACACCTTC
CDR3 protein: CASSQLVENYGYTF

CDR3 length: 16
J gene: TRBJ2-5
clone size: once
D gene: NA
V gene: TRBV19
CDR3 DNA: TGTGCCAGTAGTATAGCGGGGGGGACAGGGCCAGGGACCCAGTACTTC
CDR3 protein: CASSIAGGTGPGTQYF

CDR3 length: 15
J gene: TRBJ1-4
clone size: NA
D gene: TRBD1
V gene: TRBV27
CDR3 DNA: TGTGCCAGCAGTCTAAGACAGGGGGCGGGAGAAAAACTGTTTTTT
CDR3 protein: CASSLRQGAGEKLFF

CDR3 length: 16
J gene: TRBJ2-1
clone size: NA
D gene: TRBD2
V gene: TRBV7-2
CDR3 DNA: TGTGCCAGCAGCCGAGGACTAGCGGGAGTAGGTAATGAGCAGTTCTTC
CDR3 protein: CASSRGLAGVGNEQFF

CDR3 length: 13
J gene: TRBJ2-6
clone size: NA
D gene: NA
V gene: TRBV5-1
CDR3 DNA: TGCGCCAGCAGCTTCACTGGGGCCAACGTCCTGACTTTC
CDR3 protein: CASSFTGANVLTF

CDR3 length: 17
J gene: TRBJ2-3
clone size: NA
D gene: NA
V gene: TRBV10-3
CDR3 DNA: TGTGCCATCAGTGAGAGACGTAGGGGAAGGGGCACAGATACGCAGTATTTT
CDR3 protein: CAISERRRGRGTDTQYF

CDR3 length: 15
J gene: TRBJ2-1
clone size: NA
D gene: TRBD2
V gene: TRBV6-5
CDR3 DNA: TGTGCCAGCAGTACCCCGGGGGAGGGCCTAGGTGAGCAGTTCTTC
CDR3 protein: CASSTPGEGLGEQFF

CDR3 length: 13
J gene: TRBJ1-5
clone size: NA
D gene: TRBD1
V gene: TRBV19
CDR3 DNA: TGTGCCACCCGGGACAGCAGCAATCAGCCCCAGCATTTT
CDR3 protein: CATRDSSNQPQHF

CDR3 length: 13
J gene: TRBJ2-5
clone size: NA
D gene: TRBD1
V gene: TRBV6-1
CDR3 DNA: TGTGCCAGCAGCCTACAGGGGCGGGAGACCCAGTACTTC
CDR3 protein: CASSLQGRETQYF

CDR3 length: 15
J gene: TRBJ2-7
clone size: NA
D gene: NA
V gene: TRBV11-1
CDR3 DNA: TGTGCCAGCAGCCCAGGACTTCGGAGCTCCTACGAGCAGTACTTC
CDR3 protein: CASSPGLRSSYEQYF

CDR3 length: 15
J gene: TRBJ2-2
clone size: NA
D gene: TRBD2
V gene: TRBV5-6
CDR3 DNA: TGTGCCAGCAGCTTGGGGACTAGAAACACCGGGGAGCTGTTTTTT
CDR3 protein: CASSLGTRNTGELFF

CDR3 length: 15
J gene: TRBJ1-4
clone size: NA
D gene: NA
V gene: TRBV7-9
CDR3 DNA: TGTGCCAGCAGCTTAGATCTCAGCCCCAATGAAAAACTGTTTTTT
CDR3 protein: CASSLDLSPNEKLFF

CDR3 length: 16
J gene: TRBJ2-5
clone size: NA
D gene: NA
V gene: TRBV7-2
CDR3 DNA: TGTGCCAGCAGCTTCGGCGTGGGCGGGTTGCAAGAGACCCAGTACTTC
CDR3 protein: CASSFGVGGLQETQYF

CDR3 length: 14
J gene: TRBJ2-5
clone size: NA
D gene: NA
V gene: TRBV18
CDR3 DNA: TGTGCCAGCTCACCTCGGAGCGGCCAAGAGACCCAGTACTTC
CDR3 protein: CASSPRSGQETQYF

CDR3 length: 14
J gene: TRBJ2-5
clone size: once
D gene: TRBD1
V gene: TRBV7-9
CDR3 DNA: TGTGCCAGCAGCGTAGGACAGGGGATAGAGACCCAGTACTTC
CDR3 protein: CASSVGQGIETQYF

CDR3 length: 14
J gene: TRBJ2-7
clone size: NA
D gene: TRBD2
V gene: TRBV7-2
CDR3 DNA: TGTGCCAGCAGCCCCGCTAGCGGGAGGTACGAGCAGTACTTC
CDR3 protein: CASSPASGRYEQYF

CDR3 length: 14
J gene: TRBJ2-2
clone size: NA
D gene: NA
V gene: TRBV11-2
CDR3 DNA: TGTGCCAGCAGCTTAGTTGGTGGTGTTGGGGAGCTGTTTTTT
CDR3 protein: CASSLVGGVGELFF

CDR3 length: 15
J gene: TRBJ2-1
clone size: NA
D gene: NA
V gene: TRBV27
CDR3 DNA: TGTGCCAGCAGTTCCTGGGACCCTACCTACAATGAGCAGTTCTTC
CDR3 protein: CASSSWDPTYNEQFF

CDR3 length: 17
J gene: TRBJ1-5
clone size: NA
D gene: NA
V gene: TRBV5-5
CDR3 DNA: TGTGCCAGCAGCTTGCGGTCAGGGATTTTGAGCAATCAGCCCCAGCATTTT
CDR3 protein: CASSLRSGILSNQPQHF

CDR3 length: 17
J gene: TRBJ2-1
clone size: NA
D gene: NA
V gene: TRBV11-2
CDR3 DNA: TGTGCCAGCAGCTTAGGATCGACCCAGCTTGGGTACAATGAGCAGTTCTTC
CDR3 protein: CASSLGSTQLGYNEQFF

CDR3 length: 11
J gene: TRBJ2-7
clone size: once
D gene: NA
V gene: TRBV20-1
CDR3 DNA: TGCAGTGCTAGGGAGCTCTACGAGCAGTACTTC
CDR3 protein: CSARELYEQYF

CDR3 length: 15
J gene: TRBJ2-7
clone size: once
D gene: TRBD1
V gene: TRBV23-1
CDR3 DNA: TGCGCCAGCAGTCTAGAGGACAGGGCCAACGGCGAGCAGTACTTC
CDR3 protein: CASSLEDRANGEQYF

CDR3 length: 13
J gene: TRBJ2-1
clone size: once
D gene: TRBD2
V gene: TRBV6-1
CDR3 DNA: TGTGCCAGTCAGCGGGAGCCCCCAAATGAGCAGTTCTTC
CDR3 protein: CASQREPPNEQFF

CDR3 length: 14
J gene: TRBJ1-2
clone size: NA
D gene: NA
V gene: TRBV11-2
CDR3 DNA: TGTGCCAGCAGCTTAGAGGGGGGGGCCTATGGCTACACCTTC
CDR3 protein: CASSLEGGAYGYTF

CDR3 length: 16
J gene: TRBJ2-2
clone size: NA
D gene: TRBD2
V gene: TRBV11-1
CDR3 DNA: TGTGCCAGCAGTAGGACTAGCGATCAATCCACCGGGGAGCTGTTTTTT
CDR3 protein: CASSRTSDQSTGELFF

CDR3 length: 14
J gene: TRBJ1-3
clone size: NA
D gene: NA
V gene: TRBV7-8
CDR3 DNA: TGTGCCAGCAGCTCTCGTTACTCTGGAAACACCATATATTTT
CDR3 protein: CASSSRYSGNTIYF

CDR3 length: 17
J gene: TRBJ2-7
clone size: NA
D gene: NA
V gene: TRBV7-9
CDR3 DNA: TGTGCCAGCAGCTTTAGCCAGGGGATTAGGAGCTCCTACGAGCAGTACTTC
CDR3 protein: CASSFSQGIRSSYEQYF

CDR3 length: 11
J gene: TRBJ2-5
clone size: NA
D gene: TRBD2
V gene: TRBV20-1
CDR3 DNA: TGCAGTGCTCAAGGGGGGACTAGACTGAACTTC
CDR3 protein: CSAQGGTRLNF

CDR3 length: 14
J gene: TRBJ1-4
clone size: NA
D gene: NA
V gene: TRBV19
CDR3 DNA: TGTGCCAGTAGTATAATGGGATCTAATGAAAAACTGTTTTTT
CDR3 protein: CASSIMGSNEKLFF

CDR3 length: 14
J gene: TRBJ1-1
clone size: NA
D gene: NA
V gene: TRBV7-2
CDR3 DNA: TGTGCCAGCAGCTTATACGGCCCGAACACTGAAGCTTTCTTT
CDR3 protein: CASSLYGPNTEAFF

CDR3 length: 16
J gene: TRBJ2-7
clone size: NA
D gene: NA
V gene: TRBV11-2
CDR3 DNA: TGTGCCAGCAGCCGACGGGGGGCTAGCGTACCCTACGAGCAGTACTTC
CDR3 protein: CASSRRGASVPYEQYF